What follows are 22 T cell receptor beta chains derived from one specimen sequenced in a study of blood T cell repertoires in COVID-19. TCRdb's copy holds only in-frame clones and misses some; the assay was immunoSEQ multiplex PCR. The profile shows 250,000 to 400,000 clones, around nine tenths of them singletons. The sample consisted of PBMCs or T cells enriched from blood (not recorded which). Every receptor here comes from a man in his 60s who had recovered from COVID-19.

This chain connects TRBV6-2 or TRBV6-3 to TRBJ2-7; 11 bases map to TRBD2. This CDR3 comprises 14 residues. Germline assignment: CDR1 MNHEY and CDR2 SVGEGT. The J segment lost 4 bases and the V segment lost 4 bases, leaving 3 bases of the junction unmatched. In DNA form, the CDR3 reads TGTGCCAGCAGTTTTAGCGGGAGGGGGTACGAGCAGTACTTC. Translation gives CASSFSGRGYEQYF.

This sequence joins TRBV29-1 and TRBJ2-2; TRBD2 aligns across 7 bases. The CDR3 spans 16 residues. From germline, CDR1 is SQVTM and CDR2 ANQGSEA. The J segment lost 5 bases and the V segment lost 5 bases, leaving 14 bases of the junction unmatched. The CDR3 loop reads CSVSLGGQAGTGELFF. For the CDR3, the DNA is TGCAGCGTTTCTCTGGGAGGGCAGGCGGGGACCGGGGAGCTGTTTTTT.

The J gene is TRBJ2-1, the V gene TRBV18; TRBD1 is a possible D gene (6 bases). Trimming shortened V by 0 bases and J by 9 bases, and 12 bases separated the two germline ends. Germline CDR1 and CDR2: KGHSH and LQKENI. The CDR3 covers 14 residues. DNA of the CDR3: TGTGCCAGCTCACCACCGGACCGAGGGGGTGAGCAGTTCTTC. Residues: CASSPPDRGGEQFF.

The chain uses TRBV5-6 and TRBJ2-1; 7 bases fit TRBD2. Germline-derived CDR1 and CDR2 are SGHDT and YYEEEE. This CDR3 contains 16 residues. V lost 0 bases, J lost 5 bases, and 8 bases stayed unmatched. In DNA, the CDR3 is TGTGCCAGCAGCTTGGTTAGGACTAGTGGGAACAATGAGCAGTTCTTC. Protein product: CASSLVRTSGNNEQFF.

This chain uses TRBV3-1 (or the pseudogene TRBV3-2) with TRBJ2-7; D unclear. Trimming removed 4 bases at V and 4 bases at J, with 8 bases between. The CDR3 has 12 amino acids. Germline V gene sequence: CDR1 LGHDT, CDR2 YNNKEL (reference sequence). The CDR3 here is CASSLSRYEQYF. In nucleotides, the CDR3 is TGTGCCAGCAGCCTTAGCCGGTACGAGCAGTACTTC.

DNA of the CDR3: TGTGCCAGCAGCCGGGACAGGGGCGCCTCCTACGAGCAGTACTTC. Protein: CASSRDRGASYEQYF. This chain joins TRBV7-9 and TRBJ2-7, with 10 bases identical to TRBD1. V was pared by 5 bases and J by 0 bases, with 4 bases of the junction left unmatched. From germline, CDR1 is SEHNR and CDR2 FQNEAQ (reference sequence). The CDR3 is 15 residues long.

The chain employs TRBV5-1 and TRBJ1-1; 8 positions match TRBD1. Germline CDR1 and CDR2: SGHRS and YFSETQ. CDR3 length equals 15 residues. After removal of 3 bases from V and 4 bases from J, the junction contained 8 bases not matched to a gene. CDR3 region: CASSYQQGVVTEAFF. In nucleotides, the CDR3 is TGCGCCAGCAGCTACCAACAGGGGGTGGTCACTGAAGCTTTCTTT. The full variable domain, in which reference TRBV5-1 and TRBJ1-1 provide the parts outside the CDR3, is KAGVTQTPRYLIKTRGQQVTLSCSPISGHRSVSWYQQTPGQGLQFLFEYFSETQRNKGNFPGRFSGRQFSNSRSEMNVSTLELGDSALYLCASSYQQGVVTEAFFGQGTRLTVV.

This clone was seen more than once but under ten times. V is TRBV4-3 and J is TRBJ2-2, with 9 bases matching TRBD2. The V segment lost 4 bases and the J segment 5 bases; nucleotides outside the gene matches: 11. This CDR3 is built from 17 residues. Germline values: CDR1 LGHNA, CDR2 YSLEER. CDR3 sequence reads: CASSRPLAGARTGELFF. CDR3 sequence (DNA): TGCGCCAGCAGCCGCCCTTTAGCGGGAGCCCGAACCGGGGAGCTGTTTTTT.

The chain is built from TRBV14 and TRBJ2-3; 12 positions match TRBD2. Losses at the gene ends were 4 bases for V and 2 bases for J; bases not matched to a gene: 13. Looked up from germline, CDR1 is SGHDN and CDR2 is FVKESK. This CDR3 is 19 amino acids long. The CDR3 is CASSRASGRAFVNTDTQYF. CDR3 nucleotides: TGTGCCAGCAGCCGAGCTAGCGGGAGGGCCTTCGTGAACACAGATACGCAGTATTTT.

The chain employs TRBV7-3 and TRBJ2-1; 11 nucleotides match TRBD2. This CDR3 is built from 15 residues. J lost 7 bases, V lost 2 bases, and 4 bases had no gene match. Germline-derived CDR1 and CDR2 are SGHTA and FQGTGA. The CDR3 spells CASSLLAGGYNEQFF. The CDR3 bases are TGTGCCAGCAGCTTACTAGCGGGAGGCTATAATGAGCAGTTCTTC.

In DNA, the CDR3 is TGTGCCAGCAGGCAGGGGGGGGGACAGGCACTGTATGGGGAGCTGTTTTTT. It yields the protein CASRQGGGQALYGELFF. The chain joins TRBV28 to TRBJ2-2; the D gene is possibly TRBD1 (8 bases). This CDR3 has 17 amino acids. In germline, CDR1 is MDHEN, CDR2 SYDVKM. V lost 6 bases and J lost 8, with 25 bases in between. The whole variable domain, remainder taken from reference TRBV28 and TRBJ2-2, is DVKVTQSSRYLVKRTGEKVFLECVQDMDHENMFWYRQDPGLGLRLIYFSYDVKMKEKGDIPEGYSVSREKKERFSLILESASTNQTSMYLCASRQGGGQALYGELFFGEGSRLTVL.

The V gene is TRBV3-1 (or the pseudogene TRBV3-2), the J gene TRBJ2-7, with 8 bases identical to TRBD2. V gave up 1 base and J gave up 4 bases; unmatched junction bases: 12. This CDR3 region has 17 residues. Germline V gives CDR1 LGHDT, CDR2 YNNKEL (reference sequence). For the CDR3, the DNA is TGTGCCAGCAGCCAAGTAGGAGTAGCGGGAAGTTCGTACGAGCAGTACTTC. Translating it yields CASSQVGVAGSSYEQYF.

The gene calls are TRBV11-1 and TRBJ1-6; TRBD1 aligns across 8 bases. The CDR3 has 16 residues. J was trimmed by 7 bases and V by 1 base; bases with no gene match: 6. The V gene's germline CDR1 is SGHAT and CDR2 FQDESV (reference sequence). The CDR3 sequence: CASSLGGTGGNSPLHF. In DNA, the CDR3 is TGTGCCAGCAGCTTAGGAGGGACAGGAGGCAATTCACCCCTCCACTTT.

This clone came up once. CDR3 loop: CSVEVGRGPETQYF. The CDR3 bases are TGCAGCGTTGAAGTGGGCAGGGGGCCAGAGACCCAGTACTTC. The chain carries TRBV29-1 and TRBJ2-5; 8 bases match TRBD1. J lost 4 bases, V lost 1 base, and 5 bases had no gene match. Germline CDR1 SQVTM, CDR2 ANQGSEA. The CDR3 loop spans 14 amino acids. Based on the CDR3 plus reference TRBV29-1 and TRBJ2-5, the full variable domain is SAVISQKPSRDICQRGTSLTIQCQVDSQVTMMFWYRQQPGQSLTLIATANQGSEATYESGFVIDKFPISRPNLTFSTLTVSNMSPEDSSIYLCSVEVGRGPETQYFGPGTRLLVL.

This clone was found once. The chain uses TRBV7-3 and TRBJ2-3; 7 bases match TRBD2. The CDR3 contains 15 residues. Germline CDR1 and CDR2: SGHTA and FQGTGA. The trim removed 5 bases at V and 1 base at J, leaving 6 bases unmatched. CDR3 in amino acids: CASSSNLAGTDTQYF. The CDR3 coding sequence is TGTGCCAGCAGCAGTAACCTAGCGGGCACAGATACGCAGTATTTT.

The rearrangement uses TRBV24-1 and TRBJ1-5; TRBD1 aligns across 9 bases. Germline CDR1 KGHDR, CDR2 SFDVKD. Trimming removed 2 bases from V and 2 bases from J; junction bases left unmatched: 12. This CDR3 comprises 19 residues. The DNA of the CDR3 is TGTGCCACCAGTGATTCCCGACCCGACAGGGGGGTAGGCAATCAGCCCCAGCATTTT. Its translation is CATSDSRPDRGVGNQPQHF.

V gene TRBV5-1 combines with J gene TRBJ1-3; 7 bases are shared with TRBD1. Looked up from germline, CDR1 is SGHRS and CDR2 is YFSETQ. The CDR3 covers 14 residues. V shed 0 bases and J 3 bases; nucleotides not matched to a gene: 0. This CDR3 is CASSLGQGGNTIYF. CDR3 DNA: TGCGCCAGCAGCTTGGGACAGGGTGGAAACACCATATATTTT.

V gene TRBV18 combines with J gene TRBJ1-1, with 9 positions matching TRBD1. V lost 4 bases, J lost 1 base, and 10 bases stayed unmatched. The CDR3 loop spans 17 amino acids. Per the germline V gene, CDR1 is KGHSH and CDR2 is LQKENI. CDR3 nucleotide sequence: TGTGCCAGCTCACTACAGGGGGCGAACCTCCCGAACACTGAAGCTTTCTTT. Encoded protein: CASSLQGANLPNTEAFF.

This rearrangement joins TRBV11-2 to TRBJ2-3; D possibly corresponds to TRBD2 (6 bases). This CDR3 has 14 amino acids. Germline CDR1 and CDR2: SGHAT and FQNNGV. Trimming cost V 0 bases and J 4 bases, with 8 bases left between them. The CDR3 region is CASSLERESDTQYF. The CDR3 DNA sequence: TGTGCCAGCAGCTTAGAACGGGAGTCAGATACGCAGTATTTT.

This clone has only one observation. This chain joins TRBV10-1 and TRBJ2-7, with 8 bases identical to TRBD1. This CDR3 has 16 amino acids. Germline V gene lookup returns CDR1 WNHNN and CDR2 SYGVQD (reference sequence). The V segment lost 1 base and the J segment 0 bases; nucleotides outside the gene matches: 5. CDR3 sequence: CASSEFRTGSSYEQYF. The CDR3, as DNA: TGCGCCAGCAGTGAGTTTAGGACAGGGAGCTCCTACGAGCAGTACTTC.

V gene TRBV13 combines with J gene TRBJ1-5; no clear D. The germline V and J ends were trimmed by 4 bases and 0 bases, with 13 bases remaining between them. This CDR3 contains 16 residues. CDR1 is PRHDT and CDR2 is FYEKMQ in the germline V gene (reference sequence). The CDR3 DNA reads TGTGCCAGCAGCTCATCAGGCGCTCATAGCAATCAGCCCCAGCATTTT. The encoded protein is CASSSSGAHSNQPQHF.

The rearrangement links TRBV19 to TRBJ1-3; the D gene is possibly TRBD1 (5 bases). The germline CDR1 and CDR2 sequences are LNHDA and SQIVND (reference sequence). The CDR3 is 13 amino acids. The V gene lost 5 bases and the J gene lost 2 bases, with 7 bases spanning the gap. DNA of the CDR3: TGTGCCAGTAGTTTGGACACTGGAAACACCATATATTTT. Protein sequence: CASSLDTGNTIYF.